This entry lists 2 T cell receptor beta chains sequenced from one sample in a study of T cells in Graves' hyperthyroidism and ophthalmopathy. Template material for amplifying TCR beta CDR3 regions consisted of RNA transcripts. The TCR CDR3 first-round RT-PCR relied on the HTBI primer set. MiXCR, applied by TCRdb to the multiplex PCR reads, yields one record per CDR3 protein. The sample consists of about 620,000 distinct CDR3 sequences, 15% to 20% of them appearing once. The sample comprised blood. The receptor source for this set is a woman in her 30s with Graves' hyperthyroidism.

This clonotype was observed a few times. CDR3 sequence reads: CASSPNSGTDTQYF. The CDR3 nucleotides read TGCGCCAGCAGCCCGAACTCGGGCACAGATACGCAGTATTTT. The rearrangement joins TRBV5-1 to TRBJ2-3; D gene unclear. CDR3 length: 14 residues. The V and J ends lost 4 bases and 1 base respectively, with 10 bases between them. The germline gives CDR1 SGHRS, CDR2 YFSETQ.

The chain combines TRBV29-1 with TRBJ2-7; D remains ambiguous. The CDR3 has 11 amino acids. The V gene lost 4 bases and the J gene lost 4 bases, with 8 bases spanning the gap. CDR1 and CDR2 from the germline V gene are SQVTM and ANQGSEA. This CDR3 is CSVVVGYEQYF. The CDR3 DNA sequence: TGCAGCGTTGTGGTGGGATACGAGCAGTACTTC.